This TCR beta chain derives from a study of beta chain features in type 1 diabetes. The germline V gene encodes CDR1 MNHEY and CDR2 SMNVEV (reference sequence). The CDR3 length is 14 residues. Trimming stripped 5 bases from V and 4 bases from J, with 14 bases between. By way of CD45RO/CCR7/CD25/CD127/CD95/CD27, the CD4+ regulatory, stem cell-like memory, central memory and naive cells were sorted. Overall study findings and caveats: For type 1 diabetes patients, VDJ junctions showed fewer insertions and more deletions. Researchers reported that naive, central memory and Treg TCRB repertoires appeared more similar in patients than in healthy donors.

About this clone itself: Its antigen is not known.

Expressed TCRB transcripts were sequenced after all isolated RNA was converted to cDNA. Using immunoSEQ multiplex PCR, the repertoire was profiled, and TCRdb retains in-frame clones only, with some absent. Here the sample spans under 900,000 clones, roughly 16% being singletons. The clonotype was recovered from a woman between 18 and 30 years old in good health. Material: naive CD4+ T cells from blood. The V gene is TRBV27, the J gene TRBJ1-2; D not resolved. As DNA, the CDR3 is TGTGCCAGCAGTCGGTCCCCCCGGGGCTATGGCTACACCTTC. The encoded protein is CASSRSPRGYGYTF.